The clone carrying this T cell receptor beta chain was found once. This specimen comes from a study of shared clonotypes between healthy human individuals. The data were produced by immunoSEQ multiplex PCR, yet TCRdb's version contains in-frame clones alone and is incomplete. The table records about 2 million clones, approximately 95% of them present only once. CDR3 length: 17 amino acids. Germline CDR1 is ENHRY and CDR2 is SYGVKD. V lost 2 bases and J lost 4; bases outside the gene matches: 11. The J gene is TRBJ2-7, the V gene TRBV10-3, with TRBD2 matching over 10 bases. Sequenced input: naive CD4+ T cells sorted from blood. Stated subset: CD45RA+ positively selected. The receptor was isolated from a man between 18 and 35 years old in good health. In nucleotides, the CDR3 is TGTGCCATCAGTGAGGCGTCTAGCGGGAGTTGGGGGTACGAGCAGTACTTC. It is translated as CAISEASSGSWGYEQYF.